A single sample gave rise to the 24 T cell receptor beta chains below, sequenced in a study of blood T cells in healthy people across ages (dated by TCRdb to the mid-2010s). The method was 5' RACE. Sequencing was performed on an Illumina HiSeq 2500. A second PCR of about 6 to 11 cycles was run with a J-beta primer mix and a sample-barcoded 5' primer. Using fastp at Q25 and MiXCR, TCRdb reprocessed the public reads and kept productive beta chains. Merged by CDR3 protein, the rows form single entries marked with the most common genes and DNA. In this sample the table shows about 570,000 distinct CDR3 sequences, 25% to 30% of which occur a single time. The leading ten clones occupy approximately 17% of the sample. The sample was blood. Receptors originate from a woman in her seventies in good health.

This clonotype was observed a few times. This sequence joins TRBV9 and TRBJ1-2; 8 bases agree with TRBD1. The V segment lost 4 bases and the J segment 2 bases; nucleotides outside the gene matches: 7. The CDR3 contains 15 residues. Germline loops: CDR1 SGDLS, CDR2 YYNGEE. The CDR3 DNA sequence: TGTGCCAGCAGCAAGAGGACAGGGACCAACTATGGCTACACCTTC. This gives the protein CASSKRTGTNYGYTF.

A word on this clonotype: It is likely a read error, because the conserved phenylalanine at the end of the CDR3 is missing. The limits of the CDR3 on the DNA are not certain, so only TCRdb's listed CDR3 is given. The chain employs TRBV25-1 and TRBJ1-6. The CDR3 length equals 14 residues, ends included. The germline gives CDR1 MGHDK, CDR2 SYGVNS. The CDR3 is CASSRQGDNSPLRL.

This clonotype was counted between two and nine times. V and J are TRBV7-2 and TRBJ2-5; 10 bases map to TRBD2. The assigned J gene may be wrong: the sequence end matches TRBJ2-7 better. Germline V CDR1 and CDR2: SGHTA, FQGNSA. The CDR3 loop spans 15 amino acids. The CDR3, as DNA: TGTGCCAGCAGCTCCACTAGCGGGGCTCACTACGAGCAGTACTTC. It encodes CASSSTSGAHYEQYF.

This clonotype was observed a few times. J is TRBJ2-5 and V is TRBV3-1; 10 bases fit TRBD1. The J segment lost 3 bases and the V segment lost 5 bases, leaving 6 bases of the junction unmatched. The germline gives CDR1 LGHDT, CDR2 YNNKEL (reference sequence). The CDR3 length is 15 residues. The CDR3 DNA reads as TGTGCCAGCAGCAGACCCGGGACAGGGGAAGAGACCCAGTACTTC. Its protein is CASSRPGTGEETQYF.

There are a few counts of this clonotype. V gene TRBV5-1 combines with J gene TRBJ2-1, with 7 bases lining up with TRBD1. Unmatched junction bases numbered 6, after V lost 0 bases and J lost 9 bases. CDR3 size: 14 residues. The germline V gene encodes CDR1 SGHRS and CDR2 YFSETQ. This chain's CDR3 is CASSLGQGVREQFF. CDR3 nucleotides: TGCGCCAGCAGCTTGGGCCAGGGGGTGCGTGAGCAGTTCTTC.

In this sample, this clonotype turned up a few times. J is TRBJ2-5 and V is TRBV11-2, with 8 bases matching TRBD1. The V segment lost 6 bases and the J segment 5 bases; nucleotides outside the gene matches: 2. CDR1 and CDR2 from the germline V gene are SGHAT and FQNNGV. This CDR3 is 12 amino acids long. In DNA, the CDR3 is TGTGCCAGCAGACGACAGGGGGAGACCCAGTACTTC. Its translation is CASRRQGETQYF.

The chain carries TRBV12-1 and TRBJ2-5; the table's TRBD2 call for D was not verified on the DNA. The J call could be wrong; TRBJ2-7 is a better fit for the DNA end. TRBV12-1 is annotated as a pseudogene. The CDR3 extends over 22 amino acids. The CDR3 DNA follows: TGTGCCAGCAGCTCTGCCGGGACTAGCGGGGGAGAGGAACCCGGGCCTCTCTACGAGCAGTACTTC. Translated, it gives CASSSAGTSGGEEPGPLYEQYF.

The chain employs TRBV30 and TRBJ2-5; TRBD1 agrees at 9 bases. V lost 0 bases, J lost 5 bases, and 4 bases stayed unmatched. The CDR3 runs 14 residues. Germline loops: CDR1 GTSNPN, CDR2 SVGIG (reference sequence). The CDR3, as DNA: TGTGCCTGGAGTGTTGGGACAGGGATCGAGACCCAGTACTTC. Translation gives CAWSVGTGIETQYF.

The chain combines TRBV5-1 with TRBJ2-5, with TRBD1 as a possible D gene (6 bases). This CDR3 has 15 amino acids. Per germline, CDR1 SGHRS and CDR2 YFSETQ. Trimming stripped 4 bases from V and 1 base from J, with 14 bases between. CDR3 residues: CASSQTGTPQETQYF. The CDR3 DNA follows: TGCGCCAGCAGCCAGACCGGGACACCCCAAGAGACCCAGTACTTC.

J is TRBJ1-6 and V is TRBV30; tentatively, D is TRBD1 (6 bases). Trimming left V 4 bases short and J 6 bases short, with 13 bases between. Germline loops: CDR1 GTSNPN, CDR2 SVGIG (reference sequence). The CDR3 is 14 residues long. The CDR3 sequence: CAWKRKGGNSPLHF. In DNA, the CDR3 is TGTGCCTGGAAGAGAAAGGGGGGTAATTCACCCCTCCACTTT.

This clonotype was seen more than once but under ten times. The rearrangement links TRBV29-1 to TRBJ1-2, with 8 bases aligning to TRBD1. In germline, CDR1 is SQVTM, CDR2 ANQGSEA. Trimming removed 3 bases from V and 3 bases from J; junction bases left unmatched: 15. The CDR3 is 17 residues long. CDR3 sequence reads: CSVDLGQGASQYYGYTF. As DNA, the CDR3 is TGCAGCGTTGATCTCGGACAGGGTGCGAGTCAGTACTATGGCTACACCTTC.

The table lists this clonotype with a few counts. This chain joins TRBV7-2 and TRBJ1-1, with D perhaps matching TRBD1 (5 bases). V was cut by 4 bases and J by 2 bases, with 11 bases left in between. CDR3 length equals 14 residues. CDR1 and CDR2 (germline): SGHTA, FQGNSA. Here the CDR3 DNA reads TGTGCCAGCAGCTCCATTAGGGGTAACACTGAAGCTTTCTTT. Residues: CASSSIRGNTEAFF.

Remarks on this clonotype: An end of the junction differs from the germline gene, which may be a read error. In nucleotides, the CDR3 is TGTGCCACCAGCAGAGATCGTGCCACCGGGGCGCTGTTTTTT. Protein product: CATSRDRATGALFF. The rearrangement uses TRBV15 and TRBJ2-2; D could derive from TRBD1 or TRBD2 (5 bases each). The CDR3 extends over 14 amino acids. Germline CDR1 reads LNHNV; CDR2 reads YYDKDF (reference sequence).

A few counts support this clonotype. This chain connects TRBV9 to TRBJ1-4; D not certain. CDR1 is SGDLS, CDR2 YYNGEE, per germline. The CDR3 is 16 amino acids. Trimming pared 3 bases from V and 5 bases from J, leaving 17 bases between. The CDR3 sequence is CASSAQVREENEKLFF. The DNA for the CDR3 is TGTGCCAGCAGCGCCCAAGTCCGGGAGGAAAATGAAAAACTGTTTTTT.

The V and J genes are TRBV6-2 or TRBV6-3 and TRBJ2-5; 10 bases map to TRBD2. The CDR3 is 19 amino acids. Germline-derived CDR1 and CDR2 are MNHEY and SVGEGT. Unmatched junction bases numbered 20, after V lost 5 bases and J lost 5 bases. CDR3 DNA sequence: TGTGCCAGCAGTCCCTCGACTAGCGGGTTTTTCCGGTGGATGGAGACCCAGTACTTC. Amino acids: CASSPSTSGFFRWMETQYF.

This clonotype was seen more than once but under ten times. This chain links TRBV6-1 with TRBJ1-4; tentatively, D is TRBD1 (5 bases). The CDR3 has 16 amino acids. Germline assignment: CDR1 MNHNS and CDR2 SASEGT. The V end lost 4 bases, the J end lost 4 bases, and 16 bases lay between the germline ends. The CDR3 DNA sequence: TGTGCCAGCAGTGGGGCAGGGTCGGCGGATAATGAAAAACTGTTTTTT. Translated: CASSGAGSADNEKLFF.

This chain uses TRBV20-1 with TRBJ2-1; 11 bases align to TRBD2. The CDR3 is made up of 14 amino acids. Germline V gene sequence: CDR1 DFQATT, CDR2 SNEGSKA (reference sequence). The trim removed 6 bases at V and 8 bases at J, leaving 9 bases unmatched. In DNA form, the CDR3 reads TGCAGTGCATCCACTAGCGGGAGCGGCGATGAGCAGTTCTTC. This translates into CSASTSGSGDEQFF.

The chain couples TRBV7-2 to TRBJ1-2; D gene uncertain. The germline V and J ends were trimmed by 5 bases and 7 bases, with 8 bases remaining between them. This CDR3 spans 11 amino acids. Germline V gene data show CDR1 as SGHTA and CDR2 as FQGNSA. This CDR3 reads CASSPSSGYTF. The CDR3 DNA reads TGTGCCAGCAGCCCCAGTAGTGGCTACACCTTC.

In this sample, this clonotype turned up a few times. The chain combines TRBV6-6 with TRBJ2-1; 7 bases match TRBD1. The J segment lost 12 bases and the V segment lost 2 bases, leaving 7 bases of the junction unmatched. In germline, CDR1 is MNHNY, CDR2 SVGAGI (reference sequence). This CDR3 has 13 residues. The CDR3 reads CASSYRERQGQFF. The CDR3 region has the DNA TGTGCCAGCAGTTACAGGGAGCGACAGGGGCAGTTCTTC.

This clonotype was seen a few times. This chain uses TRBV7-3 with TRBJ1-5, with a weak D call TRBD1 (5 bases). Trimming removed 2 bases from V and 4 bases from J, with 6 bases in between. This CDR3 has 13 amino acids. Germline-derived CDR1 and CDR2 are SGHTA and FQGTGA. The DNA of the CDR3 is TGTGCCAGCAGCTTATGGGGGAATCAGCCCCAGCATTTT. It translates to CASSLWGNQPQHF.

This clonotype came up a few times. V usage is TRBV9 and J usage is TRBJ1-2; D might be TRBD1 (6 bases). The CDR3 contains 12 residues. Germline V gives CDR1 SGDLS, CDR2 YYNGEE. V lost 3 bases and J lost 8, with 11 bases in between. DNA of the CDR3: TGTGCCAGCAGCGACAGGGCTGGGGGCTACACCTTC. It translates to CASSDRAGGYTF.

This clonotype was counted only a few times. The chain recombines TRBV18 with TRBJ1-3; D is perhaps TRBD1 (5 bases). CDR1 is KGHSH and CDR2 is LQKENI in the germline V gene. V was clipped by 3 bases and J by 0 bases, with 9 bases between them. CDR3 length: 15 residues. The CDR3 sequence is CASSPRELSGNTIYF. The CDR3 coding sequence is TGTGCCAGCTCACCCAGGGAGCTCTCTGGAAACACCATATATTTT.

In its sample, this clonotype was seen many times. This chain joins TRBV4-1 and TRBJ2-7, with a weak D call TRBD2 (5 bases). The CDR3 contains 15 residues. CDR1 is MGHRA, CDR2 YSYEKL, per germline. The V end was cut by 0 bases, the J end by 2 bases, with 11 bases between. CDR3 protein: CASSQDSGNPYEQYF. DNA of the CDR3: TGCGCCAGCAGCCAAGACAGCGGAAATCCCTACGAGCAGTACTTC.

The J gene is TRBJ2-7, the V gene TRBV4-2; D call uncertain. This CDR3 is 15 amino acids long. Deletions cut 0 bases from V and 0 bases from J, with 9 bases between. Germline CDR1 reads LGHNA; CDR2 reads YNFKEQ. CDR3 nucleotides: TGTGCCAGCAGCCAAGATGAGAACTACTCCTACGAGCAGTACTTC. Translation: CASSQDENYSYEQYF.